The rows below give T cell receptor beta chains drawn from one sample of a study of blood T cell repertoires in COVID-19. Assay used: immunoSEQ multiplex PCR; TCRdb lists only in-frame clones, some missing. The sample includes roughly 70,000 clones, 80% to 90% of them seen just once. The source material was peripheral blood. These TCRs come from a woman between 45 and 60 years old with active COVID-19. The CDR3 runs from the conserved cysteine through the conserved F or W. A D gene is named only where the DNA matches it firmly. Size is omitted from some rows. Given values are once, few, many or a class for expanded clones.

v_gene	j_gene	d_gene	abundance	CDR3aa	CDR3nt
TRBV5-4	TRBJ1-1	TRBD1	.	CASSLRSGTGDSNTEAFF	TGTGCCAGCAGCTTGCGCTCCGGGACAGGGGACTCGAACACTGAAGCTTTCTTT
TRBV5-4	TRBJ2-7	TRBD1	once	CASSGDRDPLEQYF	TGTGCCAGCAGCGGGGACAGGGACCCTCTCGAGCAGTACTTC
TRBV19	TRBJ1-1	.	.	CASSIPGPGTEAFF	TGTGCCAGTAGTATCCCAGGGCCCGGCACTGAAGCTTTCTTT
TRBV9	TRBJ2-7	TRBD2	.	CASSVGFLAGGTEQYF	TGTGCCAGCAGCGTAGGGTTCCTAGCGGGAGGAACCGAGCAGTACTTC
TRBV9	TRBJ2-5	.	.	CASSTSTLDRETQYF	TGTGCCAGCAGCACGTCGACACTAGATAGAGAGACCCAGTACTTC
TRBV29-1	TRBJ1-5	TRBD1	once	CSVARGTGSNQPQHF	TGCAGCGTTGCCCGAGGGACAGGGAGTAATCAGCCCCAGCATTTT
TRBV6-5	TRBJ2-7	TRBD1	once	CASKRTGGYEQYF	TGTGCCAGCAAACGGACAGGGGGCTACGAGCAGTACTTC
TRBV15	TRBJ2-1	TRBD2	.	CATREGLAGDSEQFF	TGTGCCACCCGTGAGGGGCTAGCGGGAGACAGTGAGCAGTTCTTC
TRBV14	TRBJ2-7	TRBD2	.	CASSRPLAGTGVYEQYF	TGTGCCAGCAGCCGCCCACTAGCGGGCACCGGGGTCTACGAGCAGTACTTC
TRBV20-1	TRBJ1-1	.	.	CSASHEGRHLLTEAFF	TGCAGTGCTAGTCATGAGGGTCGACATTTGCTCACTGAAGCTTTCTTT
TRBV7-9	TRBJ1-5	TRBD1	few	CASSFGTGGRSNQPQHF	TGTGCCAGCAGCTTCGGGACAGGGGGCCGTAGCAATCAGCCCCAGCATTTT
TRBV7-6	TRBJ2-3	TRBD2	.	CASSLTSGRTDTQYF	TGTGCCAGCAGCTTGACTAGCGGGAGGACAGATACGCAGTATTTT
TRBV3-1/TRBV3-2	TRBJ2-7	TRBD2	.	CASSQRRLASTYEQYF	TGTGCCAGCAGCCAACGGAGACTAGCCTCTACCTACGAGCAGTACTTC
TRBV6-5	TRBJ2-5	TRBD2	.	CASSRGVQETQYF	TGTGCCAGCAGTCGGGGGGTCCAAGAGACCCAGTACTTC
TRBV7-7	TRBJ2-1	.	.	CASSLDGGSYNEQFF	TGTGCTAGCAGCTTAGACGGGGGCTCCTACAATGAGCAGTTCTTC
TRBV6-5	TRBJ2-7	.	.	CASSPLVSGEQYF	TGTGCCAGCTCGCCCCTAGTCTCGGGCGAGCAGTACTTC
TRBV29-1	TRBJ2-3	TRBD2	.	CSVTGTSGSADTQYF	TGCAGCGTCACCGGGACTAGCGGGAGTGCAGATACGCAGTATTTT
TRBV3-1/TRBV3-2	TRBJ2-2	TRBD2	.	CASSQEGVAGVNTGELFF	TGTGCCAGCAGCCAAGAGGGCGTGGCGGGAGTTAACACCGGGGAGCTGTTTTTT
TRBV7-9	TRBJ1-5	TRBD1	few	CASSRDGQGVFQPQHF	TGTGCCAGCAGCCGGGATGGACAGGGTGTGTTTCAGCCCCAGCATTTT
TRBV19	TRBJ2-7	TRBD2	.	CASRLTSGSMYEQYF	TGTGCCAGTAGGCTTACTAGCGGCTCCATGTACGAGCAGTACTTC
TRBV4-1	TRBJ1-1	.	.	CASSRPGGSEAFF	TGCGCCAGCAGCCGCCCCGGGGGGTCTGAAGCTTTCTTT
TRBV30	TRBJ2-5	.	.	CAWTSGLETQYF	TGTGCCTGGACTTCAGGGCTGGAGACCCAGTACTTC
TRBV9	TRBJ2-3	TRBD1	.	CASSTIGQGADTQYF	TGTGCCAGCAGCACCATCGGACAGGGGGCGGATACGCAGTATTTT
TRBV5-1	TRBJ2-5	TRBD2	.	CASSLPLGLAAQETQYF	TGCGCCAGCAGCTTGCCCCTCGGACTAGCGGCCCAAGAGACCCAGTACTTC
TRBV2	TRBJ1-1	.	.	CASSQENTEAFF	TGTGCCAGCAGTCAGGAGAACACTGAAGCTTTCTTT
TRBV7-6	TRBJ2-1	TRBD2	.	CASAPTSGTSYNEQFF	TGTGCCAGCGCCCCGACTAGCGGGACGTCCTACAATGAGCAGTTCTTC
TRBV7-8	TRBJ2-7	TRBD1	.	CASSKRGQDPYEQYF	TGTGCCAGCAGCAAGAGGGGACAGGACCCTTACGAGCAGTACTTC
TRBV7-9	TRBJ1-4	.	once	CASSLIGGEEKLFF	TGTGCCAGCAGCTTAATAGGGGGGGAGGAAAAACTGTTTTTT
TRBV19	TRBJ2-7	TRBD2	once	CASREAASGYYEQYF	TGTGCCAGTAGGGAGGCGGCTAGCGGTTACTACGAGCAGTACTTC
TRBV11-1	TRBJ2-7	TRBD1	.	CASSLGTGVSYEQYF	TGTGCCAGCAGCTTAGGGACAGGAGTCTCCTACGAGCAGTACTTC
TRBV29-1	TRBJ2-7	.	.	CSVVPVGTGENEQYF	TGCAGCGTTGTCCCGGTTGGGACGGGAGAGAACGAGCAGTACTTC
TRBV29-1	TRBJ2-5	.	.	CSVGIQTQGETQYF	TGCAGCGTTGGGATCCAGACCCAGGGGGAGACCCAGTACTTC
TRBV7-9	TRBJ1-1	.	.	CASSLAGNAEAFF	TGTGCCAGCAGCTTAGCGGGCAACGCTGAAGCTTTCTTT
TRBV9	TRBJ2-1	.	once	CASSVGRGTGNEQFF	TGTGCCAGCAGCGTAGGGCGCGGGACGGGGAATGAGCAGTTCTTC
TRBV7-9	TRBJ2-5	.	.	CASSSFRGGQETQYF	TGTGCCAGCAGCTCCTTTAGGGGGGGCCAAGAGACCCAGTACTTC
TRBV6-1	TRBJ2-7	TRBD2	.	CASSEIAGVREQYF	TGTGCCAGCAGTGAAATAGCGGGAGTTCGGGAGCAGTACTTC
TRBV6-5	TRBJ1-1	TRBD1	once	CASRMDRANTEAFF	TGTGCCAGCAGGATGGACAGGGCGAACACTGAAGCTTTCTTT
TRBV5-1	TRBJ1-3	TRBD1	.	CASSLKKKTGGTGNTIYF	TGCGCCAGCAGCTTAAAGAAAAAGACAGGGGGCACTGGAAACACCATATATTTT
TRBV5-1	TRBJ1-1	.	.	CASSWASLNTEAFF	TGCGCCAGCAGCTGGGCCTCTCTGAACACTGAAGCTTTCTTT
TRBV10-1	TRBJ2-1	TRBD2	.	CASSEGNSGRDEQFF	TGCGCCAGCAGTGAAGGTAATAGCGGGAGAGATGAGCAGTTCTTC
TRBV9	TRBJ2-3	TRBD2	.	CASSKSGGQGADTQYF	TGTGCCAGCAGCAAAAGCGGGGGGCAAGGCGCAGATACGCAGTATTTT
TRBV25-1	TRBJ2-1	.	.	CASSDDGAGRFHEQFF	TGTGCCAGCAGTGATGACGGTGCGGGCCGATTCCATGAGCAGTTCTTC
TRBV2	TRBJ2-1	.	.	CASSGNNEQFF	TGTGCCAGCAGCGGGAACAATGAGCAGTTCTTC
TRBV28	TRBJ2-1	.	.	CASRLTGTHNEQFF	TGTGCCAGCAGACTAACAGGGACCCACAATGAGCAGTTCTTC
TRBV7-9	TRBJ1-2	TRBD1	.	CASSLADRVGYGYTF	TGTGCCAGCAGCTTAGCGGACAGGGTAGGCTATGGCTACACCTTC
TRBV6-5	TRBJ1-5	.	.	CASTTGLRSNQPQHF	TGTGCCAGCACCACAGGTCTAAGGAGCAATCAGCCCCAGCATTTT
TRBV28	TRBJ1-5	TRBD1	.	CASSSLTGGNQPQHF	TGTGCCAGCAGTTCCCTGACAGGGGGCAATCAGCCCCAGCATTTT
TRBV21-1	TRBJ2-1	.	.	CASSTDRGRNEQFF	TGTGCCAGCAGCACCGACAGGGGGCGTAATGAGCAGTTCTTC
TRBV10-3	TRBJ2-7	TRBD2	.	CAISESVAGSYEQYF	TGTGCCATCAGTGAGTCGGTAGCGGGTAGCTACGAGCAGTACTTC
TRBV19	TRBJ2-1	TRBD1	.	CASSTTGDRYNEQFF	TGTGCCAGTAGTACCACAGGGGATAGGTACAATGAGCAGTTCTTC
TRBV5-1	TRBJ2-1	TRBD1	.	CASSLGDRGSNEQFF	TGCGCCAGCAGCTTGGGGGACAGGGGTTCCAATGAGCAGTTCTTC
TRBV7-3	TRBJ2-3	TRBD2	.	CASSPSTSGRAGDTQYF	TGTGCCAGCAGCCCATCGACTAGCGGGAGGGCCGGGGATACGCAGTATTTT
TRBV18	TRBJ1-5	.	.	CASSSRAASNQPQHF	TGTGCCAGTTCATCGAGGGCAGCTAGCAATCAGCCCCAGCATTTT
TRBV19	TRBJ1-5	.	once	CASQGAAQPQHF	TGTGCCAGTCAGGGTGCGGCTCAGCCCCAGCATTTT
TRBV21-1	TRBJ1-1	.	.	CASNLAGAGVEDTEAFF	TGTGCCAGCAACTTAGCAGGGGCAGGGGTAGAGGACACTGAAGCTTTCTTT
TRBV13	TRBJ2-3	TRBD2	.	CASTRPRLAGYTDTQYF	TGTGCCAGCACCCGTCCCAGGCTAGCGGGATACACAGATACGCAGTATTTT
TRBV6-5	TRBJ1-4	TRBD1	.	CASGRQGAGEKLFF	TGTGCCAGCGGCCGCCAGGGGGCGGGGGAAAAACTGTTTTTT
TRBV27	TRBJ1-3	.	.	CASSRTRSSGNTIYF	TGTGCCAGCAGCCGAACCAGGTCCAGTGGAAACACCATATATTTT
TRBV5-4	TRBJ2-1	.	.	CASSLMSSYNEQFF	TGTGCCAGCAGCTTGATGAGTTCCTACAATGAGCAGTTCTTC